This T cell receptor beta chain was observed in a study of cytomegalovirus exposure and HLA in healthy donors. Unmatched junction bases numbered 8, after V lost 6 bases and J lost 0 bases. In germline, CDR1 is MNHEY, CDR2 SMNVEV (reference sequence). This CDR3 comprises 16 residues. This PCR relied on a set of 60 Vbeta primers and 13 Jbeta primers. Clones were sequenced by immunoSEQ multiplex PCR, and TCRdb holds only the in-frame ones, with some missing. The sample lists roughly 96,000 clones, under 85% occurring once. J is TRBJ1-5 and V is TRBV27; 7 nucleotides line up with TRBD1. Source material: PBMCs. The receptor was derived from a woman in her seventies in good health and CMV-seropositive. The CDR3 reads CASRPDRVYSNQPQHF. The CDR3, as DNA: TGTGCCAGCAGGCCAGACAGGGTCTATAGCAATCAGCCCCAGCATTTT.